This T cell receptor (beta chain) is from a study of T cell responses to AZD1222 COVID-19 vaccine. Study findings and constraints: Only 5 or 6 individuals given AZD1222 were seropositive at baseline. White British people made up most donors, females outnumbered males, and clonal diversity was possibly underestimated. Spike as a whole was targeted by vaccine-associated CD4 TCRs, dominant at 160-218 and 743-854. Within unmutated variant regions lay the reported targets of nearly half of spike-specific TCRs.

This clone has only a few counts. The antigen is not known. Assay used: immunoSEQ multiplex PCR; TCRdb lists only in-frame clones, some missing. This table has nearly 110,000 clones, about nine tenths appearing once. CDR3 size: 17 residues. Trimming removed 6 bases from V and 8 bases from J; junction bases left unmatched: 21. The V gene's germline CDR1 is SGHTA and CDR2 FQGNSA. This chain uses TRBV7-2 with TRBJ1-2, with 7 bases fitting TRBD1. The specimen comprised peripheral blood, sampled on day 0 of AZD1222 vaccination. The source is an adult in good health. In nucleotides, the CDR3 is TGTGCCAGCAGTCCCCAGATAGGGACAGTCCTGCTGCGGGGCTACACCTTC. Residues: CASSPQIGTVLLRGYTF.